Presented here are 21 T cell receptor beta chains from one specimen sequenced in a study of T cells in Graves' hyperthyroidism and ophthalmopathy. RNA transcripts provided the source from which TCR beta CDR3 regions were amplified. First-round RT-PCR with HTBI primers amplified the TCR CDR3 region. From the multiplex PCR reads, TCRdb called clonotypes with MiXCR, one entry per CDR3 protein. The profile shows about 640,000 distinct CDR3 sequences, roughly 14% of them singletons. The sequencing sample was made of blood. These receptors were taken from a woman aged 45-65 years with Graves' ophthalmopathy.

This clonotype was detected a few times. The chain's CDR3 is CASSYLTGGNEQFF. CDR3 DNA: TGTGCCAGCAGCTATTTGACAGGGGGCAATGAGCAGTTCTTC. The chain couples TRBV7-2 to TRBJ2-1; 9 bases fit TRBD1. V lost 4 bases to trimming and J lost 6 bases; unmatched junction nucleotides: 4. Germline V lookup: CDR1 SGHTA, CDR2 FQGNSA. The CDR3 sequence is 14 residues long.

This clonotype was observed at least ten times. The chain links TRBV7-9 to TRBJ2-1; 11 bases are shared with TRBD2. The CDR3 length is 14 residues. Germline CDR1 reads SEHNR; CDR2 reads FQNEAQ (reference sequence). Trimming cost V 10 bases and J 8 bases; bases outside gene matches: 10. The CDR3 sequence: CATKTSGRFHEQFF. For the CDR3, the DNA is TGTGCCACCAAAACTAGCGGGAGATTCCATGAGCAGTTCTTC.

CDR3 coding DNA: TGTGCCAGCAGTTCCGCCGGGACTAACCCGTGCAATGAGCAGTTCTTC. It encodes CASSSAGTNPCNEQFF. The chain combines TRBV28 with TRBJ2-1; TRBD2 aligns across 7 bases. This CDR3 is built from 16 residues. The V gene's germline CDR1 is MDHEN and CDR2 SYDVKM. V was pared by 4 bases and J by 6 bases, with 12 bases of the junction left unmatched.

In this sample, this clonotype turned up many times. Here the CDR3 DNA reads TGTGCCAGCAGCCATTTTACAGGGGCAACTAGCACAGATACGCAGTATTTT. Amino acids: CASSHFTGATSTDTQYF. V and J are TRBV28 and TRBJ2-3, with 7 bases fitting TRBD1. The CDR3 totals 17 residues. The V and J ends lost 6 bases and 0 bases, in that order; junction bases with no gene match: 12. The germline V gene has CDR1 MDHEN and CDR2 SYDVKM.

In this sample, this clonotype turned up many times. The chain recombines TRBV28 with TRBJ2-1; D not certain. The CDR3 totals 16 residues. The V end lost 1 base, the J end lost 6 bases, and 16 bases lay between the germline ends. Germline values: CDR1 MDHEN, CDR2 SYDVKM. CDR3 protein: CASSLSHPLAGNEQFF. The DNA for the CDR3 is TGTGCCAGCAGTTTATCCCACCCACTTGCTGGCAATGAGCAGTTCTTC.

There are many counts of this clonotype. The chain carries TRBV5-1 and TRBJ2-5; a weak D match, TRBD1 (6 bases). V lost 0 bases and J lost 0, with 12 bases in between. Germline V gene sequence: CDR1 SGHRS, CDR2 YFSETQ. CDR3 length: 16 residues. CDR3 in amino acids: CASSLGDNENQETQYF. The CDR3 region has the DNA TGCGCCAGCAGCTTGGGGGACAACGAAAACCAAGAGACCCAGTACTTC.

As DNA, the CDR3 is TGCGCCAGCAGCCAAGGGCTGGGGGAGCTGTTTTTT. Translated, it gives CASSQGLGELFF. This chain joins TRBV4-3 and TRBJ2-2; the D is unclear. The length of the CDR3 is 12 residues. In germline, CDR1 is LGHNA, CDR2 YSLEER. The germline V and J ends were trimmed by 1 base and 8 bases, with 5 bases remaining between them.

This chain links TRBV6-1 with TRBJ2-7; 7 bases map to TRBD1. V dropped 2 bases and J dropped 1; count of bases not matched to a gene: 11. This CDR3 is 17 amino acids long. CDR1 is MNHNS and CDR2 is SASEGT in the germline V gene. In DNA, the CDR3 is TGTGCCAGCAGTGAAATGGAAGACAGGGCCGATTCCTACGAGCAGTACTTC. Translation: CASSEMEDRADSYEQYF.

The chain couples TRBV4-2 to TRBJ2-2, with D tentatively TRBD2 (6 bases). CDR3 length equals 16 residues. With 0 bases removed from V and 1 base from J, the gap between germline ends came to 9 bases. The germline CDR1 and CDR2 sequences are LGHNA and YNFKEQ. The CDR3 region has the DNA TGTGCCAGCAGCCAAGATATCGGGGGGAACACCGGGGAGCTGTTTTTT. Translated, it gives CASSQDIGGNTGELFF.

This clonotype was observed a few times. The chain has TRBV15 and TRBJ2-6; possibly TRBD1 for D (6 bases). The V gene lost 5 bases and the J gene lost 1 base, with 15 bases spanning the gap. The CDR3 loop spans 17 amino acids. CDR1 and CDR2 (germline): LNHNV, YYDKDF (reference sequence). The CDR3 DNA reads TGTGCCACCAGCGTAGTGCAGGGGTCTTCTGGGGCCAACGTCCTGACTTTC. Translated: CATSVVQGSSGANVLTF. The variable domain in full, completed from reference TRBV15 and TRBJ2-6, reads DAMVIQNPRYQVTQFGKPVTLSCSQTLNHNVMYWYQQKSSQAPKLLFHYYDKDFNNEADTPDNFQSRRPNTSFCFLDIRSPGLGDTAMYLCATSVVQGSSGANVLTFGAGSRLTVL.

This clonotype has ten or more counts. The rearrangement joins TRBV4-3 to TRBJ2-3; a weak D match, TRBD2 (5 bases). The germline V and J ends were trimmed by 0 bases and 0 bases, with 16 bases remaining between them. Germline V lookup: CDR1 LGHNA, CDR2 YSLEER. This CDR3 has 18 residues. CDR3 loop: CASSQDRFGAVSTDTQYF. For the CDR3, the DNA is TGCGCCAGCAGCCAAGATCGGTTCGGAGCGGTAAGCACAGATACGCAGTATTTT.

The rearrangement joins TRBV5-1 to TRBJ2-3, with D hard to call. The V and J ends lost 0 bases and 2 bases respectively, with 10 bases between them. CDR1 is SGHRS and CDR2 is YFSETQ in the germline V gene. The CDR3 totals 15 residues. CDR3 loop: CASSLGAYYTDTQYF. The CDR3 DNA reads TGCGCCAGCAGCTTGGGAGCCTACTACACAGATACGCAGTATTTT. Full variable domain (outside the CDR3, taken from reference TRBV5-1 and TRBJ2-3): KAGVTQTPRYLIKTRGQQVTLSCSPISGHRSVSWYQQTPGQGLQFLFEYFSETQRNKGNFPGRFSGRQFSNSRSEMNVSTLELGDSALYLCASSLGAYYTDTQYFGPGTRLTVL.

The table lists this clonotype with a few counts. J is TRBJ2-7 and V is TRBV6-1; no clear D. The CDR3 extends over 15 amino acids. The germline gives CDR1 MNHNS, CDR2 SASEGT. V shed 1 base and J shed 2 bases, with 12 bases lying between them. The CDR3 protein is CASSEVRSRAYEQYF. Written as DNA, the CDR3 is TGTGCCAGCAGTGAAGTGAGGTCCCGAGCCTACGAGCAGTACTTC.

This clonotype was seen a handful of times. The chain employs TRBV11-3 and TRBJ2-5; no clear D gene. Trimming left V 6 bases short and J 5 bases short, with 16 bases between. The germline gives CDR1 SGHNT, CDR2 YENEEA. The CDR3 is 14 amino acids. CDR3 sequence reads: CASSDSDGVETQYF. The DNA of the CDR3 is TGTGCCAGCAGTGATTCGGACGGAGTCGAGACCCAGTACTTC. The whole variable domain, remainder taken from reference TRBV11-3 and TRBJ2-5, is EAGVVQSPRYKIIEKKQPVAFWCNPISGHNTLYWYLQNLGQGPELLIRYENEEAVDDSQLPKDRFSAERLKGVDSTLKIQPAELGDSAVYLCASSDSDGVETQYFGPGTRLLVL.

In this sample, this clonotype turned up many times. The J gene is TRBJ2-2, the V gene TRBV6-1, with D possibly TRBD2 on 5 matching bases. Germline V gene lookup returns CDR1 MNHNS and CDR2 SASEGT. The CDR3 runs to 14 residues. With 5 bases removed from V and 2 bases from J, the gap between germline ends came to 9 bases. CDR3 residues: CASSYGLNTGELFF. CDR3 DNA: TGTGCCAGCAGTTACGGACTCAACACCGGGGAGCTGTTTTTT.

There are many counts of this clonotype. The chain uses TRBV7-8 and TRBJ2-1, with D unclear. Germline V gene sequence: CDR1 SGHVS, CDR2 FQNEAQ. This CDR3 has 13 amino acids. The germline V and J ends were trimmed by 5 bases and 6 bases, with 11 bases remaining between them. The CDR3 nucleotides are TGTGCCAGCAGCCGGTCCCTCGTCAATGAGCAGTTCTTC. This codes for CASSRSLVNEQFF.

This clonotype has ten or more counts. CDR3 bases: TGCAGTGCTAGAGTTTCCGGGACAAATTTTAAGGAAGCTTTCTTT. It translates to CSARVSGTNFKEAFF. The chain joins TRBV20-1 to TRBJ1-1; weak D call: TRBD1 (6 bases). Germline V gene sequence: CDR1 DFQATT, CDR2 SNEGSKA (reference sequence). Trimming shortened V by 1 base and J by 8 bases, and 20 bases separated the two germline ends. The CDR3 loop spans 15 amino acids.

This clonotype has ten or more counts. The chain is built from TRBV5-1 and TRBJ2-7; D gene uncertain. CDR1 is SGHRS, CDR2 YFSETQ, per germline. The CDR3 contains 14 residues. Between the trimmed V and J ends, which lost 4 bases and 7 bases, there was a span of 18 bases. The CDR3 nucleotides are TGCGCCAGCAGCCCCGCTCAGCGCTTGGGGGAGCAGTACTTC. Translation gives CASSPAQRLGEQYF.

This clonotype occurred many times. The chain uses TRBV2 and TRBJ1-1; D gene uncertain. Trimming took off 6 bases at V and 1 base at J, with 15 bases between the two ends. Per germline, CDR1 SNHLY and CDR2 FYNNEI. The CDR3 loop spans 15 amino acids. The CDR3 nucleotides read TGTGCCAGCAGGGCGGATTCGGGCGGGAACACTGAAGCTTTCTTT. Protein sequence: CASRADSGGNTEAFF.

The sample holds many counts of this clonotype. The rearrangement joins TRBV12-3 or TRBV12-4 to TRBJ1-1; no clear D gene. Trimming took off 8 bases at V and 1 base at J, with 8 bases between the two ends. This CDR3 contains 12 residues. Written as DNA, the CDR3 is TGTGCCAGCTCATCGAGGAACACTGAAGCTTTCTTT. Protein product: CASSSRNTEAFF.

In regard to this clonotype: A much larger clonotype is one base distant, so this may be a read error. The rearrangement uses TRBV7-2 and TRBJ2-2; 14 bases align to TRBD2. The CDR3 loop spans 18 amino acids. V lost 4 bases and J lost 7; bases outside the gene matches: 11. Germline values: CDR1 SGHTA, CDR2 FQGNSA. The CDR3 nucleotides read TGTGCCAGCAGCTCAGTGGGCGGGACTAGCGGGAGAATCGGGGAGCTGTTTTTT. Translating it yields CASSSVGGTSGRIGELFF.